These T cell receptor beta chains were read from a single sample in a study of Ad26.COV2.S vaccination and SARS-CoV-2 variants. The protocol was immunoSEQ multiplex PCR, while the TCRdb copy is restricted to in-frame clones and leaves out a portion. Among hundreds of thousands of clones, around 89% were seen once, and the ten largest hold 6.4%. The sequenced sample was peripheral blood, obtained in a trial of Ad26.COV2.S vaccine versus placebo. The receptor source for this set is a person between 18 and 59 years old who received the Ad26.COV2.S COVID-19 vaccine or a placebo. Each CDR3 is given with its conserved first and last residue. The D gene is left open where the match is weak. A row's size may be missing; if present it is once, few, many or a size class.

j_call d_call clone_size v_call cdr3_nt cdr3_aa
TRBJ2-6 NA NA TRBV4-3 TGCGCCAGCAGCCCAACAGGGATGGGAGCTGGGGCCAACGTCCTGACTTTC CASSPTGMGAGANVLTF
TRBJ1-5 NA few TRBV7-9 TGTGCCAGCAGCCACTCGGGCCACAATCAGCCCCAGCATTTT CASSHSGHNQPQHF
TRBJ2-5 NA NA TRBV27 TGTGCCAGCAGTTCCTTCCTACAAGAGACCCAGTACTTC CASSSFLQETQYF
TRBJ1-1 NA NA TRBV2 TGTGCCAGCAGACAGGCGAGCACTGAAGCTTTCTTT CASRQASTEAFF
TRBJ2-7 TRBD2 NA TRBV7-8 TGTGCCAGCAGCTTAGGAGCGGGGGGCTTCTACGAGCAGTACTTC CASSLGAGGFYEQYF
TRBJ1-4 NA NA TRBV3-1/TRBV3-2 TGTGCCAGCAGCTTCTCAGGGTCGGCTAATGAAAAACTGTTTTTT CASSFSGSANEKLFF
TRBJ1-5 NA NA TRBV29-1 TGCAGCGTTGCGTATTCAGATAGCAATCAGCCCCAGCATTTT CSVAYSDSNQPQHF
TRBJ1-1 NA NA TRBV21-1 TGTGCCAGCAGCAACTGTCTAAGGGAGGCCGGTTTCTTT CASSNCLREAGFF
TRBJ1-5 NA NA TRBV7-2 TGTGCCAGCAGCCGGGGGGCGAATAACAATCAGCCCCAGCATTTT CASSRGANNNQPQHF
TRBJ2-3 TRBD1 NA TRBV29-1 TGCAGCGTAGGGGGCGCAGGGTTGGCAGATACGCAGTATTTT CSVGGAGLADTQYF
TRBJ1-5 NA NA TRBV18 TGTGCCAGCTCAGAGGGGGGTAATCAGCCCCAGCATTTT CASSEGGNQPQHF
TRBJ1-1 NA NA TRBV29-1 TGCAGCGTTGAAGATTACCAGAACACTGAAGCTTTCTTT CSVEDYQNTEAFF
TRBJ2-2 NA NA TRBV11-3 TGTGCCAGCAGCTTCGGCAGCACCGGGGAGCTGTTTTTT CASSFGSTGELFF
TRBJ2-2 NA NA TRBV9 TGTGCCAGCAGCGTAGGAACCGGGGAGCTGTTTTTT CASSVGTGELFF
TRBJ2-5 NA once TRBV19 TGTGCCAGTAGACCGACAGGAAACAAAGAGACCCAGTACTTC CASRPTGNKETQYF
TRBJ1-3 TRBD1 NA TRBV14 TGTGCCAGCAGCCACTTACAGGGGGCTGGAAACACCATATATTTT CASSHLQGAGNTIYF
TRBJ1-2 NA NA TRBV21-1 TGTGCCAGCAGCAAAGGGAGGGTCCTACGACACTTACGGGGGCACTATGGCTACACCTTC CASSKGRVLRHLRGHYGYTF
TRBJ1-1 NA once TRBV4-3 TGCGCCAGCAGCCAAGATCGGGGGAACACTGAAGCTTTCTTT CASSQDRGNTEAFF
TRBJ2-5 TRBD2 NA TRBV19 TGTGCCAGTAGTAAAACTAGCGCCCAAGAGACCCAGTACTTC CASSKTSAQETQYF
TRBJ2-7 NA NA TRBV7-9 TGTGCCAGCAGCTCCGAACCGGGACATAACGCGCAGTACTTC CASSSEPGHNAQYF
TRBJ2-7 TRBD1 once TRBV10-3 TGTGCCATTACCCCGGGACAGGGACACTACGAGCAGTACTTC CAITPGQGHYEQYF
TRBJ2-7 NA NA TRBV14 TGTGCCAGCAGCCAAGGGGCAAGACCCAAGTCGTACTTC CASSQGARPKSYF
TRBJ2-6 TRBD1 NA TRBV19 TGTGCCACCGGACAGGACTCTGGGGCCAACGTCCTGACTTTC CATGQDSGANVLTF
TRBJ1-5 NA few TRBV6-4 TGTGCCAGCAGCCCGACAGAAGGGAGCAATCAGCCCCAGCATTTT CASSPTEGSNQPQHF
TRBJ2-6 TRBD1 NA TRBV5-4 TGTGCCAGCAGTTGGGACAGGGTAAGATCTGGGGCCAACGTCCTGACTTTC CASSWDRVRSGANVLTF
TRBJ1-5 TRBD1 NA TRBV7-2 TGTGCCAGCAGCCCACAGGGGTCGATGGGCAATCAGCCCCAGCATTTT CASSPQGSMGNQPQHF
TRBJ1-3 NA NA TRBV6-1 TGTGCCAGCAGTGAACTGGGTTCAGGAAACACCATATATTTT CASSELGSGNTIYF
TRBJ1-3 NA NA TRBV6-6 TGTGCCAGCAGTTACGGAGGAAACACCATATATTTT CASSYGGNTIYF
TRBJ1-2 TRBD1 NA TRBV6-5 TGTGCCAGCAGTTTGACAGGGGACTATGGCTACACCTTC CASSLTGDYGYTF
TRBJ2-1 NA NA TRBV6-2/TRBV6-3 TGTGCCAGCAGTCCATTGTCCAATGAGCAGTTCTTC CASSPLSNEQFF
TRBJ2-7 NA NA TRBV10-3 TGTGCCATCAGTGAGTCTAGAGAGCGCGAGCAGTACTTC CAISESREREQYF
TRBJ2-2 TRBD2 NA TRBV2 TGTGCCAAGCGAGGGAGGGTTTCCACCGGGGAGCTGTTTTTT CAKRGRVSTGELFF
TRBJ1-1 NA NA TRBV9 TGTGCCAGCAGCGTCTCAGGGTTAAAGAACACTGAAGCTTTCTTT CASSVSGLKNTEAFF
TRBJ1-4 TRBD1 once TRBV6-5 TGTGCCAGCACTCAGGGGGGACGGAATGAAAAACTGTTTTTT CASTQGGRNEKLFF
TRBJ2-7 NA NA TRBV5-1 TGCGCCAGCAGCTTGGACTCCCAGAGCTCCTACGAGCAGTACTTC CASSLDSQSSYEQYF
TRBJ2-5 NA NA TRBV19 TGTGCCAGTAGCCATGATATACCCCCGACAGATGAGACCCAGTACTTC CASSHDIPPTDETQYF
TRBJ1-1 TRBD1 NA TRBV6-1 TGTGCCAGCAGTGAAGGGCCAGGGGGGAACACTGAAGCTTTCTTT CASSEGPGGNTEAFF
TRBJ2-1 TRBD1 NA TRBV6-2/TRBV6-3 TGTGCCAGCAGTTACGGGGACAGGGATTACAATGAGCAGTTCTTC CASSYGDRDYNEQFF
TRBJ1-2 NA NA TRBV3-1/TRBV3-2 TGTGCCAGCAGCCAAGATCTTGCAGCAACTAACTATGGCTACACCTTC CASSQDLAATNYGYTF
TRBJ2-1 NA NA TRBV29-1 TGCAGCGTCGCCCGAACAGTAGCCTATGAGCAGTTCTTC CSVARTVAYEQFF
TRBJ2-1 NA NA TRBV5-1 TGCGCCAGCAGCTTGATAGGGATATACAATGAGCAGTTCTTC CASSLIGIYNEQFF
TRBJ1-2 NA once TRBV28 TGTGCCAGCAGTTTGCGGGTTCCCTATGGCTACACCTTC CASSLRVPYGYTF
TRBJ2-3 NA NA TRBV30 TGTGCCTGGGGATTTCGGGGTATAACGCAGTATTTT CAWGFRGITQYF
TRBJ2-1 TRBD1 NA TRBV18 TGTGCCAGCATGCCAGGGACAGGGGTCAATGAGCAGTTCTTC CASMPGTGVNEQFF
TRBJ2-3 NA NA TRBV5-1 TGCGCCAGCAGCTTGCGGGGCGGAAACACAGATACGCAGTATTTT CASSLRGGNTDTQYF
TRBJ2-1 TRBD2 NA TRBV6-2/TRBV6-3 TGTGCCAGCAGTGGCGGGGGACTAGCACATTACAATGAGCAGTTCTTC CASSGGGLAHYNEQFF
TRBJ2-2 NA NA TRBV7-2 TGTGCCAGCAGCTTAAATCCTCCGGGACCCCTCACCGGGGAGCTGTTTTTT CASSLNPPGPLTGELFF
TRBJ2-5 TRBD2 NA TRBV10-3 TGTGCCATCAGGGGGGGGGAAGAGACCCAGTACTTC CAIRGGEETQYF